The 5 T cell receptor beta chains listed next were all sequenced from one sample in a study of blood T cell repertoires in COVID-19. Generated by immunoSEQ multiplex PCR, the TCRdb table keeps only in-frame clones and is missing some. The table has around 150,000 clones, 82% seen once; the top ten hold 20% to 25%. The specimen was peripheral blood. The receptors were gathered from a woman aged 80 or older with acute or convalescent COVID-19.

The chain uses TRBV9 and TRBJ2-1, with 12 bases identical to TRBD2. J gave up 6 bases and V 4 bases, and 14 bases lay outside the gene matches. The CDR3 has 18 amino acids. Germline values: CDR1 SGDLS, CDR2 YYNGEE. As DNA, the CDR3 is TGTGCCAGCAGCTCCCGCGATCCGACTAGCGGGAGAGGCAATGAGCAGTTCTTC. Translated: CASSSRDPTSGRGNEQFF.

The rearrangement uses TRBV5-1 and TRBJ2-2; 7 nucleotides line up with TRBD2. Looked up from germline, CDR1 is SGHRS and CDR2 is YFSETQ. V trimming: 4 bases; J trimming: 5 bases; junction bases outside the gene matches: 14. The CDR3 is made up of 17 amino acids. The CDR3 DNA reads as TGCGCCAGCAGCCCCCCCCAGGGCGGGAGCGGTACCGGGGAGCTGTTTTTT. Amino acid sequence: CASSPPQGGSGTGELFF.

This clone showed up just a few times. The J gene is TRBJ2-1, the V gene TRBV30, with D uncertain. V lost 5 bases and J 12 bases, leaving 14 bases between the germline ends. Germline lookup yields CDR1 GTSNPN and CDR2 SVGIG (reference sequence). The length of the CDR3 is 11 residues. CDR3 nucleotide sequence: TGTGCCTGGGGACGACTGGTCCGGCAGTTCTTC. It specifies CAWGRLVRQFF.

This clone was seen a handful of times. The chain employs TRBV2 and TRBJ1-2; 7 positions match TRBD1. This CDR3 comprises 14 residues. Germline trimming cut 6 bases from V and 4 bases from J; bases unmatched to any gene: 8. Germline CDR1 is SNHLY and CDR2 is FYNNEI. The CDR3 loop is CASRASGQRYGYTF. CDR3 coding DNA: TGTGCCAGCAGGGCCTCGGGACAGCGCTATGGCTACACCTTC. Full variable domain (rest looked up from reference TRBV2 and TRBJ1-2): EPEVTQTPSHQVTQMGQEVILRCVPISNHLYFYWYRQILGQKVEFLVSFYNNEISEKSEIFDDQFSVERPDGSNFTLKIRSTKLEDSAMYFCASRASGQRYGYTFGSGTRLTVV.

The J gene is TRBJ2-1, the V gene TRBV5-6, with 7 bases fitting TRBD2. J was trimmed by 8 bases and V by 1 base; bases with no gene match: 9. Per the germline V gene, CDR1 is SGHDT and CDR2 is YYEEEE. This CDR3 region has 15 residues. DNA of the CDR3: TGTGCCAGCAGCTTGAATGGGGACTACACCCATGAGCAGTTCTTC. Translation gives CASSLNGDYTHEQFF.